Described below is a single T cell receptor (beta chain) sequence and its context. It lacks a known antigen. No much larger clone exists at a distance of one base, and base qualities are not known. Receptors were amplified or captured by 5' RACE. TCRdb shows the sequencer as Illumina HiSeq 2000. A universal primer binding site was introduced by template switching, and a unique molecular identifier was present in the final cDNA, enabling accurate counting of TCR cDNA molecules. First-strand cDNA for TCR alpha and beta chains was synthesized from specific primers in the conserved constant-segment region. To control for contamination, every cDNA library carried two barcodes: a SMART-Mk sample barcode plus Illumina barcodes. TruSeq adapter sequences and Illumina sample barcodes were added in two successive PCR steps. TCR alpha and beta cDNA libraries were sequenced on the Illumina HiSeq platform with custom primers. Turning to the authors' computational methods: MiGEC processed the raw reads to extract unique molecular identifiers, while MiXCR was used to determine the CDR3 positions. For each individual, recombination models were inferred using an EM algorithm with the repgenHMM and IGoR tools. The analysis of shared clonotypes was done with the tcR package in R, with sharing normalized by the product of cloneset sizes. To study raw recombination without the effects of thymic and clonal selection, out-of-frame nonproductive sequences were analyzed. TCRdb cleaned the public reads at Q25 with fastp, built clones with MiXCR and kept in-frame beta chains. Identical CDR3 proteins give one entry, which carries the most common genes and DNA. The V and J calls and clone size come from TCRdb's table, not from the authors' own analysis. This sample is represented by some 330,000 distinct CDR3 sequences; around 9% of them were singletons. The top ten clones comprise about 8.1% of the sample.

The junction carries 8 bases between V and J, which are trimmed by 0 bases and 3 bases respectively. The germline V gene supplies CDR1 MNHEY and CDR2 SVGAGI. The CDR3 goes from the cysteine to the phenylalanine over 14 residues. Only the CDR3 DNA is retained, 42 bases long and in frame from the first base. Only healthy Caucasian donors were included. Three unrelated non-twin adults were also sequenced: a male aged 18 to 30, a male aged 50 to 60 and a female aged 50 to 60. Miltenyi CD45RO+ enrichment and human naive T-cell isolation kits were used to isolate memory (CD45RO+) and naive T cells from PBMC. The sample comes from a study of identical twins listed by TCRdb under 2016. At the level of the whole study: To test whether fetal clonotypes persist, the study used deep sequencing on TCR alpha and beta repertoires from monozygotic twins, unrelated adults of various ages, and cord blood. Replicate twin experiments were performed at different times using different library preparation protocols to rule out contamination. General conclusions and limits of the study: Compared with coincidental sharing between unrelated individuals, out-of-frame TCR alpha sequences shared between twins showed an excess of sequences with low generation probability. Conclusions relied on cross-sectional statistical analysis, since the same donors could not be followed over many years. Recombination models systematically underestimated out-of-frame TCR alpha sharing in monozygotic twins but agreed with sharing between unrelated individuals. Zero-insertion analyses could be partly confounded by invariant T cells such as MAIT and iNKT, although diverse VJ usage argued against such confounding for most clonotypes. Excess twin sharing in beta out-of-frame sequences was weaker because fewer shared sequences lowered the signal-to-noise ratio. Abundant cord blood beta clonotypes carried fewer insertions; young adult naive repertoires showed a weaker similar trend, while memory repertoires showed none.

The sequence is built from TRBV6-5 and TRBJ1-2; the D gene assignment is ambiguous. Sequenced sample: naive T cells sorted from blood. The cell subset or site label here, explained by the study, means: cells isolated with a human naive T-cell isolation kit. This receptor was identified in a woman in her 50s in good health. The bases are TGTGCCAGCAGTTACTCCCTTTTTGACTATGGCTACACCTTC. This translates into CASSYSLFDYGYTF.